This T cell receptor (beta chain) was recovered during a study of blood T cell repertoires in COVID-19. Across the study: COVID-19 samples, acute and convalescent, were from the United States, Italy and Spain.

In assigning cohorts, the study relied on participant-reported clinical history. Cohort 3 recovery required two negative PCRs, clearance, or symptom resolution. This CDR3 contains 14 residues. J was trimmed by 7 bases and V by 4 bases; bases with no gene match: 7. The germline CDR1 and CDR2 sequences are SGHRS and YFSETQ. As handled by the study authors: Scientists estimated how many nucleated cells there were by amplifying reference gene primers. Clones were read by immunoSEQ multiplex PCR, and TCRdb kept only the in-frame ones, dropping some. The V and J calls and clone size were taken over from that table, and D and trimming were inferred from the DNA. The repertoire has 80,000 to 130,000 clones, 80% to 90% of them found once; the top ten carry roughly 3%.

This clonotype was sampled from a woman between 45 and 60 years old who had recovered from COVID-19. The rearrangement uses TRBV5-1 and TRBJ1-4, with TRBD1 identical over 7 bases. Sequencing was done on a sample of PBMCs or T cells enriched from blood (not recorded which). The CDR3 DNA is TGCGCCAGCAGCGTGACAGGGAAGGGTGAAAAACTGTTTTTT. It yields the protein CASSVTGKGEKLFF.